This passage covers 22 T cell receptor beta chains from one sample sequenced in a study of blood T cell repertoires in COVID-19. Only in-frame clones appear in the TCRdb table, and some are missing; sequencing was by immunoSEQ multiplex PCR. The sample includes about 75,000 clones, 79% seen only once; the top ten take 5% to 5.5%. The material sequenced was peripheral blood. Source of these receptors: an elderly woman with active or convalescent COVID-19.

This clone was counted once. CDR3 region: CASRRTGRWTGELFF. CDR3 DNA sequence: TGTGCCAGCAGGCGGACAGGGAGGTGGACCGGGGAGCTGTTTTTT. V gene TRBV3-1 (or the pseudogene TRBV3-2) combines with J gene TRBJ2-2; TRBD1 matches at 8 bases. This CDR3 spans 15 amino acids. Germline V gene sequence: CDR1 LGHDT, CDR2 YNNKEL (reference sequence). V shed 6 bases and J 5 bases; nucleotides not matched to a gene: 8.

There are a few counts of this clone. This chain connects TRBV19 to TRBJ1-4; perhaps TRBD1 as D (6 bases). The CDR3 covers 16 residues. The germline gives CDR1 LNHDA, CDR2 SQIVND (reference sequence). The V end lost 3 bases, the J end lost 5 bases, and 16 bases lay between the germline ends. The CDR3 DNA reads as TGTGCCAGTAGTATCCACCAGGGGATTTTAAATGAAAAACTGTTTTTT. This gives the protein CASSIHQGILNEKLFF. Variable domain in full (rest from reference TRBV19 and TRBJ1-4): DGGITQSPKYLFRKEGQNVTLSCEQNLNHDAMYWYRQDPGQGLRLIYYSQIVNDFQKGDIAEGYSVSREKKESFPLTVTSAQKNPTAFYLCASSIHQGILNEKLFFGSGTQLSVL.

The chain combines TRBV5-1 with TRBJ1-6; TRBD1 is a possible D gene (5 bases). V gave up 0 bases and J gave up 5 bases, with 9 bases separating them. The V gene's germline CDR1 is SGHRS and CDR2 YFSETQ. The CDR3 is made up of 15 amino acids. DNA of the CDR3: TGCGCCAGCAGCTTGGGATTCAGGGATAATTCACCCCTCCACTTT. Translating gives CASSLGFRDNSPLHF.

This chain connects TRBV7-9 to TRBJ2-7; 8 bases are a match to TRBD1. This CDR3 region has 14 residues. J gave up 4 bases and V 5 bases, and 7 bases lay outside the gene matches. Germline V CDR1 and CDR2: SEHNR, FQNEAQ (reference sequence). DNA for the CDR3: TGTGCCAGCAGCCCCCCGGACAGGGTGTACGAGCAGTACTTC. Residues: CASSPPDRVYEQYF. Drawing the rest from reference TRBV7-9 and TRBJ2-7, the complete variable domain is DTGVSQNPRHKITKRGQNVTFRCDPISEHNRLYWYRQTLGQGPEFLTYFQNEAQLEKSRLLSDRFSAERPKGSFSTLEIQRTEQGDSAMYLCASSPPDRVYEQYFGPGTRLTVT.

V gene TRBV28 combines with J gene TRBJ1-6; D is perhaps TRBD1 (5 bases). Trimming pared 8 bases from V and 5 bases from J, leaving 13 bases between. Germline V gene data show CDR1 as MDHEN and CDR2 as SYDVKM. The CDR3 totals 14 residues. The CDR3 loop is CASSGAGDNSPLHF. CDR3 DNA: TGTGCCAGCTCTGGGGCGGGAGATAATTCACCCCTCCACTTT.

The chain employs TRBV24-1 and TRBJ2-2, with 11 positions matching TRBD2. V shed 5 bases, J shed 4 bases, and the junction held 8 bases outside the gene matches. This CDR3 is 17 amino acids long. Germline V lookup: CDR1 KGHDR, CDR2 SFDVKD. CDR3 sequence reads: CATSGPPGTSGTGELFF. CDR3 bases: TGTGCCACCAGTGGTCCTCCCGGGACTAGCGGCACCGGGGAGCTGTTTTTT.

DNA for the CDR3: TGTGCCAGCAGCCCCGGACTAGCGGTATACAATGAGCAGTTCTTC. It translates to CASSPGLAVYNEQFF. V and J are TRBV7-3 and TRBJ2-1, with TRBD2 matching over 10 bases. The junction had 5 bases not matched to a gene; V was cut back by 5 bases and J by 4 bases. Germline CDR1 SGHTA, CDR2 FQGTGA. This CDR3 is built from 15 residues.

This clone was detected once. The DNA for the CDR3 is TGTGCCAGCAGCCCTTCTCTTCTTAGCACAGATACGCAGTATTTT. Protein sequence: CASSPSLLSTDTQYF. The chain uses TRBV7-2 and TRBJ2-3; D unclear. Germline CDR1 and CDR2: SGHTA and FQGNSA. V lost 5 bases to trimming and J lost 0 bases, with 12 bases between them. The CDR3 covers 15 residues.

The J gene is TRBJ1-1, the V gene TRBV19; D unresolved. V was trimmed by 2 bases and J by 1 base, leaving 5 bases between them. The CDR3 has 13 amino acids. Germline CDR1 is LNHDA and CDR2 is SQIVND (reference sequence). For the CDR3, the DNA is TGTGCCAGTAGTATAAACTGGAACACTGAAGCTTTCTTT. Residues: CASSINWNTEAFF.

This clone has more than one count but fewer than ten. The genes are TRBV5-1 and TRBJ2-7, with 7 bases identical to TRBD1. The germline gives CDR1 SGHRS, CDR2 YFSETQ. The CDR3 sequence is 14 residues long. J lost 4 bases, V lost 0 bases, and 4 bases had no gene match. The CDR3 nucleotides are TGCGCCAGCAGCTTGGGACAGGGTGGATACGAGCAGTACTTC. It is translated as CASSLGQGGYEQYF.

The chain is built from TRBV9 and TRBJ2-1, with a possible D match to TRBD2 (5 bases). Germline lookup yields CDR1 SGDLS and CDR2 YYNGEE. The CDR3 contains 14 residues. Trimming stripped 4 bases from V and 8 bases from J, with 16 bases between. The CDR3 sequence: CASSPPSVGDEQFF. The CDR3 DNA is TGTGCCAGCAGCCCGCCCTCGGTCGGGGATGAGCAGTTCTTC.

The chain employs TRBV29-1 and TRBJ2-1; 9 bases agree with TRBD2. The CDR3 contains 14 residues. Unmatched junction bases numbered 8, after V lost 7 bases and J lost 4 bases. In germline, CDR1 is SQVTM, CDR2 ANQGSEA. The chain's CDR3 is CSGSGAGGYNEQFF. The CDR3 DNA reads as TGCAGCGGATCAGGAGCGGGGGGTTACAATGAGCAGTTCTTC.

J is TRBJ2-4 and V is TRBV6-2 or TRBV6-3, with TRBD1 as a possible D gene (6 bases). This CDR3 spans 17 amino acids. Trimming stripped 6 bases from V and 2 bases from J, with 20 bases between. Germline V lookup: CDR1 MNHEY, CDR2 SVGEGT. CDR3 nucleotide sequence: TGTGCCAGCAGCTCCGAGGACAGAACAGGGTCCAAAAACATTCAGTACTTC. It translates to CASSSEDRTGSKNIQYF.

The chain recombines TRBV21-1 with TRBJ1-5; the D call in the table, TRBD1, was not verified against the DNA. TRBV21-1 represents a pseudogene. The CDR3 contains 19 residues. Here the CDR3 DNA reads TGTGCCAGCAGCAAAGCTTTGGGACAGCCGGGGGATAGCAATCAGCCCCAGCATTTT. This translates into CASSKALGQPGDSNQPQHF.

The chain is built from TRBV19 and TRBJ2-3; no clear D. This CDR3 is 12 amino acids long. The germline V gene encodes CDR1 LNHDA and CDR2 SQIVND (reference sequence). V lost 5 bases and J 1 base, leaving 4 bases between the germline ends. The CDR3 sequence: CASSLRTDTQYF. Here the CDR3 DNA reads TGTGCCAGTAGTCTCCGCACAGATACGCAGTATTTT.

This chain connects TRBV5-1 to TRBJ2-1; 12 bases match TRBD2. J was trimmed by 4 bases and V by 4 bases; bases with no gene match: 3. The CDR3 totals 15 residues. Germline values: CDR1 SGHRS, CDR2 YFSETQ. The CDR3: CASSKGLAGYNEQFF. The DNA for the CDR3 is TGCGCCAGCAGCAAGGGACTAGCGGGTTACAATGAGCAGTTCTTC.

CDR3: CASSLLPNNEQFF. The CDR3 nucleotides read TGTGCCAGCAGCTTACTTCCTAACAATGAGCAGTTCTTC. The chain couples TRBV7-9 to TRBJ2-1; no reliable D call. The CDR3 consists of 13 residues. V lost 2 bases and J lost 5, with 7 bases in between. In germline, CDR1 is SEHNR, CDR2 FQNEAQ (reference sequence). Variable domain in full (rest from reference TRBV7-9 and TRBJ2-1): DTGVSQNPRHKITKRGQNVTFRCDPISEHNRLYWYRQTLGQGPEFLTYFQNEAQLEKSRLLSDRFSAERPKGSFSTLEIQRTEQGDSAMYLCASSLLPNNEQFFGPGTRLTVL.

V is TRBV9 and J is TRBJ1-1, with D perhaps matching TRBD1 (5 bases). The CDR3 consists of 15 residues. Germline CDR1 SGDLS, CDR2 YYNGEE. The V and J ends lost 0 bases and 3 bases respectively, with 12 bases between them. The CDR3 loop reads CASSVEPGSYTEAFF. As DNA, the CDR3 is TGTGCCAGCAGCGTAGAGCCAGGGTCGTACACTGAAGCTTTCTTT.

The chain uses TRBV19 and TRBJ2-7; 10 positions match TRBD1. The trim removed 5 bases at V and 3 bases at J, leaving 4 bases unmatched. CDR3 length equals 14 residues. Germline CDR1 is LNHDA and CDR2 is SQIVND (reference sequence). The CDR3 sequence is CASSGTGANYEQYF. CDR3 bases: TGTGCCAGTAGTGGGACAGGGGCGAACTACGAGCAGTACTTC.

The rearrangement uses TRBV30 and TRBJ2-7; 8 nucleotides align to TRBD2. This CDR3 contains 14 residues. Per germline, CDR1 GTSNPN and CDR2 SVGIG (reference sequence). V was clipped by 2 bases and J by 6 bases; unmatched bases: 9. The chain's CDR3 is CAWSLGGRPREQYF. CDR3 DNA sequence: TGTGCCTGGAGTCTCGGCGGGAGGCCCCGCGAGCAGTACTTC.

The table lists this clone with a few counts. The J gene is TRBJ2-1, the V gene TRBV5-1, with 8 bases identical to TRBD1. CDR1 SGHRS and CDR2 YFSETQ come from the germline V gene. V lost 3 bases and J lost 15; bases outside the gene matches: 8. This CDR3 region has 12 residues. The CDR3 DNA reads as TGCGCCAGCAGCTCGACCGGACAGGGTCCGTTCTTC. Its protein product is CASSSTGQGPFF.

The chain's CDR3 is CASSQKMGLAGDTDTQYF. In DNA form, the CDR3 reads TGTGCCAGCAGCCAAAAAATGGGACTAGCGGGGGACACAGATACGCAGTATTTT. V and J are TRBV3-1 (or the pseudogene TRBV3-2) and TRBJ2-3; 14 bases fit TRBD2. Germline-derived CDR1 and CDR2 are LGHDT and YNNKEL (reference sequence). V shed 2 bases and J 2 bases; nucleotides not matched to a gene: 6. The CDR3 consists of 18 residues.